What follows describes a single TCR beta chain. The junction departs from germline at one end; a sequencing error may be responsible. The sample originates from a study of blood T cell repertoires in COVID-19. As for the study in general: The United States, Italy and Spain were the sources of the acute and convalescent COVID-19 samples. Nucleic acid was either cDNA or gDNA, and it came from T cells, B-cell-depleted T cells, or PBMCs.

This CDR3 contains 11 residues. Germline V gene data show CDR1 as GTSNPN and CDR2 as SVGIG (reference sequence). Per the original data handling: Reference gene primers were amplified, and this amplification served to estimate nucleated cell counts. The data were produced by immunoSEQ multiplex PCR, yet TCRdb's version contains in-frame clones alone and is incomplete. Clone size and V and J calls were adopted from that table, with D and trimming inferred from the DNA. The table lists over 250,000 clones, roughly 86% of them singletons. This clonotype was obtained from a middle-aged man who had recovered from COVID-19. The chain is built from TRBV30 and TRBJ2-5; D possibly corresponds to TRBD1 (6 bases). Sequenced sample: peripheral blood. The CDR3 protein is CAWVDAGTLNF. The CDR3 coding sequence is TGTGCCTGGGTAGACGCCGGGACACTGAACTTC.